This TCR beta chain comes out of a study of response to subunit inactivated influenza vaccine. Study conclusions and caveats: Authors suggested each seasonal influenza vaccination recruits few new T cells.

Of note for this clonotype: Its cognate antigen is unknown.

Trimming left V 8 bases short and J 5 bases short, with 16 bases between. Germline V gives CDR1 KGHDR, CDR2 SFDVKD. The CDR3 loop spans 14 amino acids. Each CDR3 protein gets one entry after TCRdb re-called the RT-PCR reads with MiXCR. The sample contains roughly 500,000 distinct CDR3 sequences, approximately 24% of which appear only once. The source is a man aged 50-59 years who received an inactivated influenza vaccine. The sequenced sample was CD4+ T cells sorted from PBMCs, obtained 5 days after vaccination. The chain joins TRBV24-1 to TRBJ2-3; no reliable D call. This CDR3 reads CATMAWGGVDTQYF. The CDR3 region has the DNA TGTGCCACCATGGCCTGGGGTGGGGTAGATACGCAGTATTTT.